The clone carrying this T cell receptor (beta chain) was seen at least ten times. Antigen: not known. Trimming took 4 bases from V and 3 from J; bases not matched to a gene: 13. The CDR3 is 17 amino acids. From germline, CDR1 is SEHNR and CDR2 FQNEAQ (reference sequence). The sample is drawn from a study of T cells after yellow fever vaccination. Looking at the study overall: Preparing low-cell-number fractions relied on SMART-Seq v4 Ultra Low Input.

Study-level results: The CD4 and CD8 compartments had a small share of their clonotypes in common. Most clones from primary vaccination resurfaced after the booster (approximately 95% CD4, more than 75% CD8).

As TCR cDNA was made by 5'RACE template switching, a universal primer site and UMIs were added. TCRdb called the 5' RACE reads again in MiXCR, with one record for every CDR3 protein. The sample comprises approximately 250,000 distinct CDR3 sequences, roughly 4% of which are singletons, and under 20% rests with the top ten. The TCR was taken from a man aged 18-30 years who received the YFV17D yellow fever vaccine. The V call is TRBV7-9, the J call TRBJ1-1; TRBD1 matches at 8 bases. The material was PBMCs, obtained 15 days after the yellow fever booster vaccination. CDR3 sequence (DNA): TGTGCCAGCAGCTGGTCCCCGCAGGGGGCTCTTGACACTGAAGCTTTCTTT. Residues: CASSWSPQGALDTEAFF.